This T cell receptor (beta chain) was recovered during a study of T cells after yellow fever vaccination. Overall study: SMART-Seq v4 Ultra Low Input prepared the low-cell-number fractions.

A process of 5'RACE template switching, which added a universal primer site and UMIs, was used to make TCR cDNA. TCRdb reprocessed the 5' RACE reads via MiXCR and lists one record per CDR3 protein. The sample includes some 250,000 distinct CDR3 sequences, about 3.5% of them seen just once. This clonotype was observed many times. What it recognizes is unknown. The CDR3 contains 18 residues. V was shortened by 5 bases and J by 4 bases, with 23 bases between the two germline ends. Germline loops: CDR1 MNHEY, CDR2 SVGAGI. Findings and caveats of the study: A small share of clonotypes appeared in both CD4 and CD8 compartments. Repertoires sorted by FACS could include abundant clonotypes that are contaminants from the bulk population.

This clonotype originated in a man aged 18-30 years who received the YFV17D yellow fever vaccine. The V and J genes are TRBV6-5 and TRBJ2-2; D tentatively fits TRBD1 or TRBD2 (6 bases each). Material: PBMCs, obtained 15 days after the yellow fever booster vaccination. The CDR3 sequence: CASSPPRPGAKGTGELFF. The CDR3 nucleotides are TGTGCCAGCAGTCCACCCCGTCCGGGGGCCAAGGGCACCGGGGAGCTGTTTTTT.